The 14 T cell receptor beta chains below come from one sample, sequenced in a study of blood T cell repertoires in COVID-19. Produced via immunoSEQ multiplex PCR; TCRdb's table is partial and in-frame only. The table has under 450,000 clones, roughly 86% seen once. The source material was PBMCs or T cells enriched from blood (not recorded which). These receptors originate from a man aged 25 to 40 who had recovered from COVID-19.

The chain links TRBV9 to TRBJ1-2; 7 bases match TRBD1. Germline CDR1 SGDLS, CDR2 YYNGEE. The CDR3 contains 15 residues. Trimming took 0 bases from V and 3 from J; bases not matched to a gene: 5. The CDR3: CASSVGEGGHYGYTF. The CDR3 region has the DNA TGTGCCAGCAGCGTAGGCGAAGGGGGCCACTATGGCTACACCTTC.

V usage is TRBV7-3 and J usage is TRBJ2-3, with D tentatively TRBD1 (6 bases). V was clipped by 1 base and J by 5 bases, with 13 bases between them. The length of the CDR3 is 15 residues. Germline CDR1 SGHTA, CDR2 FQGTGA. The CDR3 sequence is CASSLRGQNQDTQYF. CDR3 sequence (DNA): TGTGCCAGCAGCTTAAGGGGGCAGAACCAAGATACGCAGTATTTT.

The CDR3: CASSLRGSYEQYF. Here the CDR3 DNA reads TGTGCCAGCAGCTTACGGGGCTCCTACGAGCAGTACTTC. The gene calls are TRBV13 and TRBJ2-7; weak D call: TRBD2 (5 bases). The germline V gene encodes CDR1 PRHDT and CDR2 FYEKMQ (reference sequence). This CDR3 region has 13 residues. The V end was cut by 2 bases, the J end by 0 bases, with 5 bases between.

V gene TRBV28 combines with J gene TRBJ1-1; maybe TRBD1 (5 bases). Looked up from germline, CDR1 is MDHEN and CDR2 is SYDVKM. The CDR3 covers 12 residues. V was trimmed by 4 bases and J by 10 bases, leaving 13 bases between them. CDR3: CASSYPGSGAFF. The CDR3 DNA follows: TGTGCCAGCAGTTACCCAGGGTCCGGAGCTTTCTTT.

This clone has just one count. The chain has TRBV10-3 and TRBJ1-2; 7 bases map to TRBD1. Germline V gene sequence: CDR1 ENHRY, CDR2 SYGVKD. With V trimmed by 10 bases and J by 5 bases, 10 bases remained unmatched. There are 13 residues in the CDR3. CDR3: CATIGTANYGYTF. CDR3 DNA sequence: TGTGCCACCATAGGGACAGCAAATTATGGCTACACCTTC.

The rearrangement joins TRBV27 to TRBJ1-1, with D possibly being TRBD1 (6 bases). CDR1 is MNHEY and CDR2 is SMNVEV in the germline V gene (reference sequence). The CDR3 consists of 13 residues. The ends were cut back, 4 bases at V and 6 bases at J, with 12 bases in the middle. As DNA, the CDR3 is TGTGCCAGCAGTTACGGACAGTTGGCTGAAGCTTTCTTT. This codes for CASSYGQLAEAFF.

The chain carries TRBV11-3 and TRBJ1-3; 9 nucleotides align to TRBD1. Trimming removed 4 bases from V and 1 base from J; junction bases left unmatched: 5. Germline V gene lookup returns CDR1 SGHNT and CDR2 YENEEA. This CDR3 is built from 16 residues. This CDR3 is CASSSTTGGSGNTIYF. CDR3 coding DNA: TGTGCCAGCAGCTCAACGACAGGGGGTTCTGGAAACACCATATATTTT.

The chain has TRBV19 and TRBJ2-6, with 8 bases matching TRBD1. Germline loops: CDR1 LNHDA, CDR2 SQIVND (reference sequence). The CDR3 spans 16 residues. V trimming: 6 bases; J trimming: 1 base; junction bases outside the gene matches: 5. The CDR3 reads CASRPQGGSGANVLTF. The CDR3 DNA is TGTGCCAGTAGGCCACAGGGGGGATCTGGGGCCAACGTCCTGACTTTC.

J is TRBJ1-2 and V is TRBV7-8; the match to TRBD1 covers 8 bases. The germline V gene has CDR1 SGHVS and CDR2 FQNEAQ. The CDR3 runs to 13 residues. V dropped 2 bases and J dropped 8; count of bases not matched to a gene: 4. Here the CDR3 DNA reads TGTGCCAGCAGCTTAAGGACAGGGCCCGGCTACACCTTC. It is translated as CASSLRTGPGYTF. Full variable domain (remainder filled in from reference TRBV7-8 and TRBJ1-2): GAGVSQSPRYKVAKRGQDVALRCDPISGHVSLFWYQQALGQGPEFLTYFQNEAQLDKSGLPSDRFFAERPEGSVSTLKIQRTQQEDSAVYLCASSLRTGPGYTFGSGTRLTVV.

V is TRBV18 and J is TRBJ1-1, with D perhaps matching TRBD1 (5 bases). Germline V gene data show CDR1 as KGHSH and CDR2 as LQKENI. This CDR3 spans 15 amino acids. V was cut by 4 bases and J by 1 base, with 13 bases left in between. Written as DNA, the CDR3 is TGTGCCAGCTCACTCTTGGACATGTCGAACACTGAAGCTTTCTTT. It is translated as CASSLLDMSNTEAFF.

The J gene is TRBJ1-3, the V gene TRBV7-9; D gene ambiguous. V lost 1 base and J 4 bases, leaving 14 bases between the germline ends. CDR1 SEHNR and CDR2 FQNEAQ come from the germline V gene (reference sequence). There are 16 residues in the CDR3. CDR3 sequence: CASSLDVHSLGNTIYF. The DNA for the CDR3 is TGTGCCAGCAGCTTAGATGTCCACTCACTCGGAAACACCATATATTTT. Full variable domain (outside the CDR3, taken from reference TRBV7-9 and TRBJ1-3): DTGVSQNPRHKITKRGQNVTFRCDPISEHNRLYWYRQTLGQGPEFLTYFQNEAQLEKSRLLSDRFSAERPKGSFSTLEIQRTEQGDSAMYLCASSLDVHSLGNTIYFGEGSWLTVV.

V and J are TRBV2 and TRBJ2-5; 14 nucleotides match TRBD2. Per the germline V gene, CDR1 is SNHLY and CDR2 is FYNNEI. CDR3 length equals 16 residues. V lost 6 bases to trimming and J lost 2 bases; unmatched junction nucleotides: 5. The CDR3 sequence is CASRTSGGAVQETQYF. The CDR3 region has the DNA TGTGCCAGCAGGACTAGCGGGGGGGCCGTTCAAGAGACCCAGTACTTC.

The chain carries TRBV5-4 and TRBJ2-2; 9 nucleotides agree with TRBD1. After removal of 4 bases from V and 5 bases from J, the junction contained 9 bases not matched to a gene. The V gene's germline CDR1 is SGHNT and CDR2 YYREEE (reference sequence). The CDR3 extends over 16 amino acids. The CDR3 DNA is TGTGCCAGCAGCCGGTCCGGGACAGGGATAACCGGGGAGCTGTTTTTT. Translation gives CASSRSGTGITGELFF. Full variable domain (missing parts from reference TRBV5-4 and TRBJ2-2): ETGVTQSPTHLIKTRGQQVTLRCSSQSGHNTVSWYQQALGQGPQFIFQYYREEENGRGNFPPRFSGLQFPNYSSELNVNALELDDSALYLCASSRSGTGITGELFFGEGSRLTVL.

The chain is built from TRBV14 and TRBJ1-1, with 8 bases fitting TRBD1. The CDR3 runs to 15 residues. J lost 0 bases, V lost 3 bases, and 3 bases had no gene match. Per the germline V gene, CDR1 is SGHDN and CDR2 is FVKESK. This CDR3 reads CASSQLGQVNTEAFF. CDR3 bases: TGTGCCAGCAGCCAGTTGGGACAGGTGAACACTGAAGCTTTCTTT.